The entry that follows covers one TCR beta chain sequence. Its matching antigen is unknown. These data come from a study of CD8 T cells in ankylosing spondylitis. General observations from the study: Among TCR beta sequences, a motif of under ten highly homologous variants appeared characteristic of ankylosing spondylitis blood. The clones that were linked to disease were reported to be significantly enriched in matched synovial fluid samples from ankylosing spondylitis patients.

TCRdb called the 5' RACE reads again in MiXCR, with one record for every CDR3 protein. The sample lists approximately 540,000 distinct CDR3 sequences, roughly an eighth seen once, with over 6.5% in the top ten. Sample: blood, either unsorted or a sorted T cell fraction (not recorded which). The origin of this receptor is a male donor with ankylosing spondylitis.

CDR3 region: CASSQNTGGYTGELFF. The CDR3, as DNA: TGTGCCAGCAGCCAAAACACAGGGGGCTACACCGGGGAGCTGTTTTTT. The chain employs TRBV14 and TRBJ2-2; 9 nucleotides match TRBD1. Germline CDR1 is SGHDN and CDR2 is FVKESK. The trim removed 2 bases at V and 3 bases at J, leaving 4 bases unmatched. The CDR3 covers 16 residues.